The 24 T cell receptor beta chains below all came from one sample that was sequenced in a study of OX40 agonist ivuxolimab in advanced cancers. Using immunoSEQ multiplex PCR, the repertoire was profiled, and TCRdb retains in-frame clones only, with some absent. The sample shows roughly 45,000 clones, approximately 81% of them seen only once. Sequences were derived from CD4+ or CD8+ T cells sorted from blood, sampled in a trial of the OX40 agonist ivuxolimab. The source of these receptors is an adult with an advanced solid tumor such as melanoma, head and neck, liver or kidney cancer.

The chain is built from TRBV25-1 and TRBJ2-5; D possibly uses TRBD1 or TRBD2 (6 bases each). The CDR3 totals 14 residues. The germline V gene has CDR1 MGHDK and CDR2 SYGVNS. Trimming removed 0 bases at V and 5 bases at J, with 10 bases between. CDR3 loop: CASSEYGGGETQYF. CDR3 DNA sequence: TGTGCCAGCAGTGAATATGGAGGGGGGGAGACCCAGTACTTC.

The chain joins TRBV6-5 to TRBJ1-1; possible D gene TRBD1, 5 bases. Germline V CDR1 and CDR2: MNHEY, SVGAGI. The CDR3 is made up of 13 amino acids. V gave up 1 base and J gave up 8 bases, with 11 bases separating them. The CDR3 coding sequence is TGTGCCAGCAGTTACTGGAGGGGCGGCGAAGCTTTCTTT. It codes for CASSYWRGGEAFF.

The chain has TRBV10-2 and TRBJ1-2; TRBD1 matches at 8 bases. Trimming removed 8 bases from V and 3 bases from J; junction bases left unmatched: 8. CDR3 size: 14 residues. Looked up from germline, CDR1 is WSHSY and CDR2 is SAAADI. This CDR3 reads CASGSRGLYYGYTF. The CDR3 region has the DNA TGCGCCAGCGGATCCAGGGGGCTGTACTATGGCTACACCTTC.

This chain connects TRBV7-9 to TRBJ2-1, with D possibly being TRBD1 or TRBD2 (5 bases each). The V end was cut by 5 bases, the J end by 4 bases, with 9 bases between. Germline V lookup: CDR1 SEHNR, CDR2 FQNEAQ (reference sequence). This CDR3 comprises 13 residues. The CDR3 protein is CASSKEGYNEQFF. DNA for the CDR3: TGTGCCAGCAGCAAAGAGGGGTACAATGAGCAGTTCTTC.

The chain joins TRBV6-1 to TRBJ2-7; possible D gene TRBD2, 5 bases. The V and J ends lost 5 bases and 6 bases respectively, with 8 bases between them. The CDR3 sequence is 11 residues long. Germline lookup yields CDR1 MNHNS and CDR2 SASEGT. The CDR3 sequence is CASSYGIEQYF. In DNA, the CDR3 is TGTGCCAGCAGTTACGGGATCGAGCAGTACTTC.

In its sample, this clone was seen a few times. This sequence joins TRBV19 and TRBJ1-1, with TRBD1 matching 7 bases. The CDR3 spans 17 residues. Unmatched junction bases numbered 12, after V lost 5 bases and J lost 0 bases. Looked up from germline, CDR1 is LNHDA and CDR2 is SQIVND (reference sequence). Here the CDR3 DNA reads TGTGCCAGTAGTCACTATGACAGGGAAACCATGAACACTGAAGCTTTCTTT. Translated, it gives CASSHYDRETMNTEAFF.

This clone was observed a few times. V usage is TRBV19 and J usage is TRBJ1-2; 7 nucleotides line up with TRBD1. V was clipped by 7 bases and J by 2 bases; unmatched bases: 1. The CDR3 consists of 12 residues. CDR1 and CDR2 from the germline V gene are LNHDA and SQIVND (reference sequence). CDR3 loop: CASKTGNYGYTF. The CDR3 DNA is TGTGCCAGTAAGACAGGGAACTATGGCTACACCTTC.

The chain combines TRBV19 with TRBJ2-3, with D perhaps matching TRBD1 (6 bases). From germline, CDR1 is LNHDA and CDR2 SQIVND (reference sequence). Between the trimmed V and J ends, which lost 5 bases and 6 bases, there was a span of 12 bases. The CDR3 runs to 13 residues. CDR3 DNA sequence: TGTGCCAGTAGTCCCCGGACAGAGGATACGCAGTATTTT. Translated, it gives CASSPRTEDTQYF.

This clone has a single count. The rearrangement links TRBV28 to TRBJ1-2; no reliable D call. V was clipped by 5 bases and J by 8 bases, with 21 bases between them. The CDR3 extends over 15 amino acids. Germline CDR1 reads MDHEN; CDR2 reads SYDVKM. For the CDR3, the DNA is TGTGCCAGCAGTGAATCCCCTAGGAACCCCAAAGGCTACACCTTC. Translated: CASSESPRNPKGYTF.

The chain joins TRBV13 to TRBJ2-5, with TRBD1 as a possible D gene (6 bases). From germline, CDR1 is PRHDT and CDR2 FYEKMQ (reference sequence). V was shortened by 6 bases and J by 0 bases, with 20 bases between the two germline ends. This CDR3 has 17 amino acids. The CDR3 sequence is CASRPLLPTGYQETQYF. CDR3 DNA: TGTGCCAGCAGACCATTACTTCCTACAGGGTACCAAGAGACCCAGTACTTC.

This rearrangement joins TRBV6-5 to TRBJ1-2; D gene unclear. The CDR3 is 13 amino acids. CDR1 MNHEY and CDR2 SVGAGI come from the germline V gene. V was shortened by 5 bases and J by 0 bases, with 7 bases between the two germline ends. The CDR3 DNA reads TGTGCCAGCAGTCCTAACTCTAACTATGGCTACACCTTC. This gives the protein CASSPNSNYGYTF.

This sequence joins TRBV9 and TRBJ1-3, with D hard to call. The CDR3 extends over 14 amino acids. The germline V and J ends were trimmed by 0 bases and 0 bases, with 4 bases remaining between them. Per germline, CDR1 SGDLS and CDR2 YYNGEE. Here the CDR3 reads CASSVGDSGNTIYF. CDR3 DNA: TGTGCCAGCAGCGTAGGAGACTCTGGAAACACCATATATTTT.

The chain couples TRBV6-1 to TRBJ2-7; TRBD2 agrees at 8 bases. There are 15 residues in the CDR3. The V segment lost 3 bases and the J segment 1 base; nucleotides outside the gene matches: 5. CDR1 is MNHNS and CDR2 is SASEGT in the germline V gene. CDR3 protein: CASSEIAGPSYEQYF. Written as DNA, the CDR3 is TGTGCCAGCAGTGAGATAGCGGGACCTTCCTACGAGCAGTACTTC.

The genes are TRBV18 and TRBJ1-4; D unclear. The CDR3 is 16 residues long. Germline CDR1 is KGHSH and CDR2 is LQKENI. Deletions cut 6 bases from V and 4 bases from J, with 18 bases between. Here the CDR3 DNA reads TGTGCCAGCTCCCCCTCGGTCGGGGTGGTTAATGAAAAACTGTTTTTT. Translating it yields CASSPSVGVVNEKLFF.

The J gene is TRBJ2-3, the V gene TRBV7-6; 14 positions match TRBD2. CDR3 size: 16 residues. Trimming cost V 2 bases and J 3 bases; bases outside gene matches: 1. Germline V CDR1 and CDR2: SGHVS, FNYEAQ. CDR3 region: CASSLRTSGGTDTQYF. CDR3 DNA sequence: TGTGCCAGCAGCTTAAGGACTAGCGGGGGGACAGATACGCAGTATTTT.

V and J are TRBV2 and TRBJ1-2; maybe TRBD1 (5 bases). CDR3 length equals 17 residues. The V end lost 4 bases, the J end lost 7 bases, and 25 bases lay between the germline ends. The germline gives CDR1 SNHLY, CDR2 FYNNEI. In DNA, the CDR3 is TGTGCCAGCAGTGTGAGGGGCTTGGGCGAAGGGGCGAGTGGCTACACCTTC. It encodes CASSVRGLGEGASGYTF.

The chain carries TRBV10-3 and TRBJ2-7; 7 bases are a match to TRBD1. Trimming removed 8 bases from V and 2 bases from J; junction bases left unmatched: 6. The CDR3 runs 13 residues. From germline, CDR1 is ENHRY and CDR2 SYGVKD. CDR3 in DNA: TGTGCCATCGGGAGACAGGGTCCCTACGAGCAGTACTTC. Translation gives CAIGRQGPYEQYF.

This clone was counted between two and nine times. The chain carries TRBV6-5 and TRBJ2-5; 7 nucleotides agree with TRBD1. The V gene's germline CDR1 is MNHEY and CDR2 SVGAGI. The CDR3 is 14 residues long. Losses at the gene ends were 5 bases for V and 3 bases for J; bases not matched to a gene: 6. Written as DNA, the CDR3 is TGTGCCAGCAGTCCCCGGGACAGCAAAGAGACCCAGTACTTC. It encodes CASSPRDSKETQYF.

This chain connects TRBV5-5 to TRBJ1-6, with D perhaps TRBD1 (5 bases). V was clipped by 3 bases and J by 0 bases, with 13 bases between them. The germline V gene encodes CDR1 SGHKS and CDR2 YYEKEE (reference sequence). The CDR3 sequence is 17 residues long. The chain's CDR3 is CASSWGTESSYNSPLHF. CDR3 coding DNA: TGTGCCAGCAGCTGGGGGACCGAGAGCTCCTATAATTCACCCCTCCACTTT.

For this clone: Other DNA sequences in this specimen translate into the identical CDR3. V gene TRBV5-1 combines with J gene TRBJ1-3; D unclear. From germline, CDR1 is SGHRS and CDR2 YFSETQ. Between the trimmed V and J ends, which lost 0 bases and 4 bases, there was a span of 14 bases. The length of the CDR3 is 16 residues. The CDR3 spells CASSLGLGSEGNTIYF. As DNA, the CDR3 is TGCGCCAGCAGCTTGGGGCTGGGCTCGGAAGGAAACACCATATATTTT.

The chain links TRBV4-3 to TRBJ1-5; 9 nucleotides agree with TRBD1. CDR1 is LGHNA and CDR2 is YSLEER in the germline V gene. The CDR3 extends over 14 amino acids. V shed 0 bases and J 8 bases; nucleotides not matched to a gene: 2. The CDR3 reads CASSQEQGAEPQHF. As DNA, the CDR3 is TGCGCCAGCAGCCAAGAACAGGGGGCTGAGCCCCAGCATTTT.

The V call is TRBV19, the J call TRBJ2-7; D unresolved. The length of the CDR3 is 15 residues. V was clipped by 1 base and J by 3 bases, with 13 bases between them. The V gene's germline CDR1 is LNHDA and CDR2 SQIVND (reference sequence). The DNA of the CDR3 is TGTGCCAGTAGTATAGGGCCGGGTTCTGACTACGAGCAGTACTTC. Translation: CASSIGPGSDYEQYF.

The chain has TRBV7-3 and TRBJ1-4; a possible D gene is TRBD1 (6 bases). This CDR3 is 19 amino acids long. CDR1 and CDR2 from the germline V gene are SGHTA and FQGTGA. The V end was cut by 4 bases, the J end by 0 bases, with 21 bases between. CDR3 sequence (DNA): TGTGCCAGCAGCTCCAAACGGCCGGACAGATCTGCAACTAATGAAAAACTGTTTTTT. Translation: CASSSKRPDRSATNEKLFF.

V usage is TRBV7-9 and J usage is TRBJ2-2; no definite D call. Trimming left V 5 bases short and J 5 bases short, with 12 bases between. Germline CDR1 reads SEHNR; CDR2 reads FQNEAQ (reference sequence). This CDR3 region has 14 residues. CDR3: CASSMTLLTGELFF. CDR3 DNA: TGTGCCAGCAGCATGACACTTCTTACCGGGGAGCTGTTTTTT.